The subject of this entry is one T cell receptor beta chain. Produced via immunoSEQ multiplex PCR; TCRdb's table is partial and in-frame only. The sample contains about 95,000 clones, 80% to 90% of which appear only once. The sample is drawn from a study of PD-L1 blockade in urothelial cancer. Study information: Male sex and bladder-origin urothelial cancer characterized about 85% of the 29 patients. Previous chemotherapy exposure amounted to 0 to 3 regimens for patients. Blood drawn 3 weeks (second dose) and 6 weeks after treatment start was analyzed.

Time point in this sample: pretreatment peripheral blood. The V end was cut by 1 base, the J end by 0 bases, with 9 bases between. Per the germline V gene, CDR1 is LNHDA and CDR2 is SQIVND (reference sequence). The CDR3 contains 15 residues. The material was PBMCs, obtained around atezolizumab (anti-PD-L1) treatment. The clonotype originates from a man between 60 and 75 years old with urothelial cancer. The chain employs TRBV19 and TRBJ1-1; no reliable D call. The CDR3 DNA reads as TGTGCCAGTAGTATAGCGCCAGAAATGAACACTGAAGCTTTCTTT. Its translation: CASSIAPEMNTEAFF.